Only a few counts were recorded for the clone carrying this T cell receptor (beta chain). Processed graft tissue released its intraepithelial and lamina propria lymphocytes. There are 14 residues in the CDR3. Germline V lookup: CDR1 LGHNA, CDR2 YSLEER. V shed 2 bases and J shed 1 base, with 8 bases lying between them. This entry is derived from a study of graft-versus-host responses after intestinal transplantation. Study-level information: Tacrolimus and steroids were given for two to three years to all recipients after anti-thymocyte globulin induction.

Data came from immunoSEQ multiplex PCR; TCRdb stores just in-frame clones and leaves some out. The sample holds about 15,000 clones, 59% seen once. This clonotype originated in a human patient who received an intestinal transplant, so some T cells may come from the graft donor. The specimen comprised ileum tissue, sampled 524 days after transplant. The V call is TRBV4-3, the J call TRBJ1-1; possibly TRBD1 for D (5 bases). For the CDR3, the DNA is TGCGCCAGCAGCCAATTACAGGAGAACACTGAAGCTTTCTTT. It translates to CASSQLQENTEAFF.